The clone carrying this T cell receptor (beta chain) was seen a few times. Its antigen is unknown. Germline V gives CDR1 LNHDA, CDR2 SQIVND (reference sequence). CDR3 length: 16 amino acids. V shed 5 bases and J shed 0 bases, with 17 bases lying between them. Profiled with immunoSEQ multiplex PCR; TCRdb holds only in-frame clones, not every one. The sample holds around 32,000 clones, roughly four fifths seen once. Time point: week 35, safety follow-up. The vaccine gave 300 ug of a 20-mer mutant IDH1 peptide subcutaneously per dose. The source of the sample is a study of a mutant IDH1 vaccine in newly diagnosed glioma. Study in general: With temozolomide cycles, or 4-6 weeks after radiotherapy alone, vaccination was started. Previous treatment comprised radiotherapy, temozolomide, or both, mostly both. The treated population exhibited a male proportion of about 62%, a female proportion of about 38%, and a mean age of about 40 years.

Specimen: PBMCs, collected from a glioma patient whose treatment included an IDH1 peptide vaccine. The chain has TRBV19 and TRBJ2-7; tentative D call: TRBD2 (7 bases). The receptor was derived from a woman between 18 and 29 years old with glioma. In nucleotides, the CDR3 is TGTGCCAGTAGTCCACGGCGGGGGCTAAGCTCCTACGAGCAGTACTTC. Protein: CASSPRRGLSSYEQYF.